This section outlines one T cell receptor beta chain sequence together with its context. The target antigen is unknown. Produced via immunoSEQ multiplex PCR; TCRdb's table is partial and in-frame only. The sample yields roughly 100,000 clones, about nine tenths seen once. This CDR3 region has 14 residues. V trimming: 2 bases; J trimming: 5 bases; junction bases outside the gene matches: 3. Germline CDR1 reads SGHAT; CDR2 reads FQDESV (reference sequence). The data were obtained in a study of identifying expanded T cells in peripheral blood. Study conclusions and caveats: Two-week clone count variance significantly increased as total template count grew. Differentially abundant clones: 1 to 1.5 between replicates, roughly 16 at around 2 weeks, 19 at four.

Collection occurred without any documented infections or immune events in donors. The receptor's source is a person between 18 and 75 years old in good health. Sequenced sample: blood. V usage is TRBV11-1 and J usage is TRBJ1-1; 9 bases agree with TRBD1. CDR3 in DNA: TGTGCCAGCAGCTTAACAGGGGGCGGGACTGAAGCTTTCTTT. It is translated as CASSLTGGGTEAFF. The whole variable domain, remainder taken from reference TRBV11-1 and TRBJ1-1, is EAEVAQSPRYKITEKSQAVAFWCDPISGHATLYWYRQILGQGPELLVQFQDESVVDDSQLPKDRFSAERLKGVDSTLKIQPAELGDSAMYLCASSLTGGGTEAFFGQGTRLTVV.